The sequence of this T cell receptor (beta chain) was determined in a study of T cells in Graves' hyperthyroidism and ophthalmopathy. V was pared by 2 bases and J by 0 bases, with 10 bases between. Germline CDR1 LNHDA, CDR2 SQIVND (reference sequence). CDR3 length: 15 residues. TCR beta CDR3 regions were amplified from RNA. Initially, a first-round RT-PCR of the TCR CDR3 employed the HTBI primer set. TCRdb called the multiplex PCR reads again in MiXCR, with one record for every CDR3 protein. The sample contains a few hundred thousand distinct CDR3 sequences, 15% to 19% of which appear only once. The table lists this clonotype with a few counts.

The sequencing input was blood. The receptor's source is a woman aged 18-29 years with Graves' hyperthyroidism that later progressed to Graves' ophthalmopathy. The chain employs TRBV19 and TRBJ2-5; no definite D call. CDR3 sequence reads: CASSIRSEYQETQYF. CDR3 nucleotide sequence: TGTGCCAGTAGTATACGATCCGAATACCAAGAGACCCAGTACTTC.